These 27 T cell receptor beta chains originate from one sample sequenced in a study of response to subunit inactivated influenza vaccine. TCRdb recomputed calls from the RT-PCR reads with MiXCR, one row per CDR3 protein. The top ten hold about 2.8% of the sample, which has 500,000 to 700,000 distinct CDR3 sequences, roughly a quarter seen once. The data were also submitted as part of a second study, on T cells expressing NK-cell markers. That work adds: For TCR beta, cDNA was produced by 5'RACE template switching with UMIs.

Source: CD4+ T cells sorted from PBMCs, taken roughly 12 days after vaccination. The receptor source for this set is a man aged 50 to 60 who received an inactivated influenza vaccine.

The chain recombines TRBV20-1 with TRBJ2-7; 8 nucleotides match TRBD1. CDR3 length: 13 amino acids. V was clipped by 5 bases and J by 4 bases; unmatched bases: 7. The germline CDR1 and CDR2 sequences are DFQATT and SNEGSKA (reference sequence). CDR3 sequence reads: CSAGRTGLYEQYF. CDR3 coding DNA: TGCAGTGCTGGAAGGACAGGGTTGTACGAGCAGTACTTC.

This clonotype was detected ten times or more. V gene TRBV29-1 combines with J gene TRBJ2-1; tentatively, D is TRBD2 (6 bases). This CDR3 has 13 amino acids. Looked up from germline, CDR1 is SQVTM and CDR2 is ANQGSEA. V was pared by 4 bases and J by 9 bases, with 16 bases between. Here the CDR3 reads CSVGGLAVGEQFF. The CDR3 DNA follows: TGCAGCGTTGGAGGGTTAGCGGTTGGTGAGCAGTTCTTC.

V gene TRBV6-5 combines with J gene TRBJ2-5; weak D call: TRBD1 (7 bases). In germline, CDR1 is MNHEY, CDR2 SVGAGI. The length of the CDR3 is 14 residues. The V and J ends lost 2 bases and 1 base respectively, with 8 bases between them. The CDR3 coding sequence is TGTGCCAGCAGTTACCAGGGGGGCCAAGAGACCCAGTACTTC. Its translation: CASSYQGGQETQYF.

The chain is built from TRBV12-3 or TRBV12-4 and TRBJ2-7; D uncertain. V lost 6 bases to trimming and J lost 0 bases, with 6 bases between them. This CDR3 region has 12 residues. The CDR3 is CASRSSSYEQYF. CDR3 in DNA: TGTGCCAGCAGGTCTAGCTCCTACGAGCAGTACTTC.

The chain employs TRBV27 and TRBJ2-7, with D perhaps matching TRBD2 (6 bases). Trimming left V 6 bases short and J 2 bases short, with 11 bases between. CDR1 is MNHEY and CDR2 is SMNVEV in the germline V gene (reference sequence). This CDR3 contains 13 residues. The CDR3 here is CASSDGGTYEQYF. Written as DNA, the CDR3 is TGTGCCAGCAGCGACGGCGGGACCTACGAGCAGTACTTC.

Concerning this clonotype itself: This clone may be a read error of a much larger clone one base away. The rearrangement joins TRBV7-9 to TRBJ2-3; D is perhaps TRBD2 (5 bases). Trimming stripped 3 bases from V and 3 bases from J, with 10 bases between. Germline V gives CDR1 SEHNR, CDR2 FQNEAQ (reference sequence). This CDR3 is 14 amino acids long. DNA of the CDR3: TGTGCCAGCAGCTTGTTGCGGGTAACAGATACGCAGTATTTT. Amino acids: CASSLLRVTDTQYF.

The chain uses TRBV20-1 and TRBJ1-1; 7 bases align to TRBD1. Trimming took 0 bases from V and 4 from J; bases not matched to a gene: 8. The CDR3 totals 15 residues. In germline, CDR1 is DFQATT, CDR2 SNEGSKA (reference sequence). For the CDR3, the DNA is TGCAGTGCTAGAGATTTACAGGGGTTATTCACTGAAGCTTTCTTT. Encoded protein: CSARDLQGLFTEAFF.

The CDR3 DNA reads as TGTGCCAGCAGCTTGGTAATGAGTCGGGGGGGTAACATTCAGTACTTC. It encodes CASSLVMSRGGNIQYF. This sequence joins TRBV5-6 and TRBJ2-4, with 8 bases identical to TRBD2. Germline CDR1 and CDR2: SGHDT and YYEEEE. The CDR3 consists of 16 residues. J gave up 7 bases and V 0 bases, and 9 bases lay outside the gene matches.

As concerns this clonotype: It is likely a read error, because the conserved phenylalanine at the end of the CDR3 is missing. The V gene is TRBV11-2, the J gene TRBJ2-5, with 11 bases lining up with TRBD2. J lost 6 bases, V lost 2 bases, and 5 bases had no gene match. CDR1 and CDR2 from the germline V gene are SGHAT and FQNNGV. The CDR3 covers 15 residues. CDR3 sequence (DNA): TGTGCCAGCAGCTTAATTAGCGGGGGGGCGCAGACCCAGTACGTC. Translated, it gives CASSLISGGAQTQYV.

The chain links TRBV13 to TRBJ1-2; the D gene is possibly TRBD1 (5 bases). V was clipped by 0 bases and J by 10 bases, with 12 bases between them. Germline V gene data show CDR1 as PRHDT and CDR2 as FYEKMQ (reference sequence). The CDR3 has 13 residues. Here the CDR3 reads CASSLGGGVSYTF. Here the CDR3 DNA reads TGTGCCAGCAGCTTAGGCGGGGGAGTTTCCTACACCTTC.

The genes are TRBV3-1 and TRBJ2-7; D might be TRBD1 (5 bases). Germline V CDR1 and CDR2: LGHDT, YNNKEL (reference sequence). Trimming shortened V by 4 bases and J by 7 bases, and 14 bases separated the two germline ends. The CDR3 has 13 residues. This CDR3 reads CASSPGNLGEQYF. The CDR3 bases are TGTGCCAGCAGCCCAGGGAATCTGGGTGAGCAGTACTTC.

This rearrangement joins TRBV6-2 or TRBV6-3 to TRBJ2-7; 11 bases align to TRBD2. Trimming at V came to 8 bases and at J to 2 bases, leaving 5 bases not matched to a gene. Germline-derived CDR1 and CDR2 are MNHEY and SVGEGT. This CDR3 spans 14 amino acids. CDR3 in amino acids: CASGGTSGAYEQYF. CDR3 DNA sequence: TGTGCCAGCGGGGGGACTAGCGGAGCCTACGAGCAGTACTTC.

This clonotype was picked up a small number of times. The V call is TRBV7-8, the J call TRBJ1-6; 8 bases match TRBD1. The CDR3 loop spans 13 amino acids. J gave up 9 bases and V 4 bases, and 2 bases lay outside the gene matches. Germline assignment: CDR1 SGHVS and CDR2 FQNEAQ. Here the CDR3 reads CASSSGGFSPLHF. The CDR3 DNA reads TGTGCCAGCAGCTCAGGGGGCTTTTCACCCCTCCACTTT.

The rearrangement links TRBV27 to TRBJ1-2, with D uncertain. The germline CDR1 and CDR2 sequences are MNHEY and SMNVEV (reference sequence). This CDR3 comprises 13 residues. V gave up 6 bases and J gave up 4 bases, with 12 bases separating them. The CDR3 is CASSSLERYGYTF. CDR3 DNA: TGTGCCAGCAGCTCTCTCGAACGCTATGGCTACACCTTC.

DNA of the CDR3: TGCAGTGCTAGTACAGGGGGCTCCCTGGAGCAGTACTTC. As protein: CSASTGGSLEQYF. The chain links TRBV20-1 to TRBJ2-7; 9 nucleotides line up with TRBD1. The CDR3 covers 13 residues. V lost 3 bases to trimming and J lost 7 bases; unmatched junction nucleotides: 7. Germline values: CDR1 DFQATT, CDR2 SNEGSKA (reference sequence).

The chain recombines TRBV18 with TRBJ1-4; D possibly corresponds to TRBD1 (5 bases). The germline V gene encodes CDR1 KGHSH and CDR2 LQKENI. V was pared by 3 bases and J by 7 bases, with 12 bases between. The CDR3 is 14 amino acids. The CDR3 loop is CASSPTGVGEKLFF. The DNA of the CDR3 is TGTGCCAGCTCACCGACGGGGGTGGGTGAAAAACTGTTTTTT.

The rearrangement links TRBV28 to TRBJ1-1, with D hard to call. Trimming stripped 2 bases from V and 10 bases from J, with 17 bases between. The CDR3 covers 14 residues. Per germline, CDR1 MDHEN and CDR2 SYDVKM. CDR3 protein: CASSLRGLRVGAFF. The CDR3 DNA reads as TGTGCCAGCAGTTTACGCGGCTTGCGGGTGGGAGCTTTCTTT.

The chain uses TRBV20-1 and TRBJ2-7, with 10 bases aligning to TRBD1. The germline CDR1 and CDR2 sequences are DFQATT and SNEGSKA (reference sequence). The CDR3 loop spans 14 amino acids. The J segment lost 2 bases and the V segment lost 6 bases, leaving 7 bases of the junction unmatched. The CDR3 bases are TGCAGTGCCAGGGTGGGGACAGGGGCCTACGAGCAGTACTTC. This sequence encodes CSARVGTGAYEQYF.

This chain uses TRBV15 with TRBJ1-5; D ambiguous. CDR1 LNHNV and CDR2 YYDKDF come from the germline V gene (reference sequence). This CDR3 has 15 residues. V lost 0 bases to trimming and J lost 4 bases, with 10 bases between them. As DNA, the CDR3 is TGTGCCACCAGCAGAGAGAGAGGACTGAATCAGCCCCAGCATTTT. Its translation is CATSRERGLNQPQHF.

The chain couples TRBV11-2 to TRBJ2-7; possibly TRBD1 or TRBD2 for D (5 bases each). Germline loops: CDR1 SGHAT, CDR2 FQNNGV. V was clipped by 5 bases and J by 2 bases, with 22 bases between them. CDR3 size: 17 residues. The CDR3 sequence is CASSPVRSPGRAYEQYF. The CDR3 region has the DNA TGTGCCAGCAGCCCAGTCCGGAGTCCGGGACGCGCCTACGAGCAGTACTTC.

The J gene is TRBJ2-5, the V gene TRBV5-1, with D tentatively TRBD1 or TRBD2 (5 bases each). V dropped 4 bases and J dropped 5 bases, with 15 bases sitting between them. The CDR3 runs to 14 residues. CDR1 is SGHRS and CDR2 is YFSETQ in the germline V gene. CDR3 nucleotide sequence: TGCGCCAGCAGCACTCACCAGGGCGGGGAGACCCAGTACTTC. It encodes CASSTHQGGETQYF.

This clonotype was seen more than once but under ten times. The chain combines TRBV29-1 with TRBJ2-1; D is ambiguous. There are 14 residues in the CDR3. The ends were cut back, 7 bases at V and 4 bases at J, with 17 bases in the middle. From germline, CDR1 is SQVTM and CDR2 ANQGSEA. The DNA of the CDR3 is TGCAGCGCCCAACTCGACGCAGGATACAATGAGCAGTTCTTC. It encodes CSAQLDAGYNEQFF.

CDR3 sequence reads: CASSKAGGPHTQYF. As DNA, the CDR3 is TGCGCCAGCAGCAAAGCGGGAGGGCCCCATACGCAGTATTTT. The chain is built from TRBV10-1 and TRBJ2-3; 10 positions agree with TRBD2. The germline CDR1 and CDR2 sequences are WNHNN and SYGVQD (reference sequence). This CDR3 has 14 amino acids. With V trimmed by 6 bases and J by 7 bases, 7 bases remained unmatched.

This rearrangement joins TRBV3-1 to TRBJ2-4; D is perhaps TRBD1 (6 bases). The germline V gene encodes CDR1 LGHDT and CDR2 YNNKEL (reference sequence). CDR3 length equals 16 residues. Trimming took off 1 base at V and 6 bases at J, with 16 bases between the two ends. CDR3 DNA: TGTGCCAGCAGCCAAGCCTTAGGGGGAGCTGCAAACATTCAGTACTTC. It codes for CASSQALGGAANIQYF.

The J gene is TRBJ2-1, the V gene TRBV7-8, with D maybe TRBD2 (6 bases). The CDR3 length is 14 residues. Germline assignment: CDR1 SGHVS and CDR2 FQNEAQ. With 5 bases removed from V and 7 bases from J, the gap between germline ends came to 15 bases. CDR3 nucleotides: TGTGCCAGCAGCCTAAAGGGACTTTGGAATGAGCAGTTCTTC. It encodes CASSLKGLWNEQFF.

The chain couples TRBV12-3 or TRBV12-4 to TRBJ2-1, with a possible D match to TRBD1 (6 bases). V dropped 6 bases and J dropped 10 bases, with 10 bases sitting between them. The CDR3 sequence is 11 residues long. Here the CDR3 DNA reads TGTGCCAGCAGGAGTGACAGGGAGCAGTTCTTC. The encoded protein is CASRSDREQFF.

The chain joins TRBV18 to TRBJ2-1; weak D call: TRBD1 (5 bases). The ends were cut back, 6 bases at V and 3 bases at J, with 15 bases in the middle. The CDR3 is 15 amino acids. Looked up from germline, CDR1 is KGHSH and CDR2 is LQKENI. The CDR3 sequence is CASSSRQGIYNEQFF. CDR3 nucleotides: TGTGCCAGCTCCAGCCGGCAGGGAATCTACAATGAGCAGTTCTTC.